Described below is a single T cell receptor (beta chain) sequence and its context. Its antigen is not identified. The ends were cut back, 2 bases at V and 2 bases at J, with 10 bases in the middle. The CDR3 totals 14 residues. Germline V gene data show CDR1 as SGHAT and CDR2 as FQNNGV. Documented time point: recipient sample about 28 days before transplant, after cytoreduction. The sample is drawn from a study of T cell clonotyping in hematopoietic cell transplantation. Study as a whole: Cytoreduction preceded collection of pretransplant recipient samples. Findings and limits, study-wide: At the given depth, recipient repertoires were over 95% de novo clonotypes. Recipient TCR diversity dropped after transplant; expanded clonotypes rose from day 30 to 180. Higher Inverse Simpson Index values in graft donor and pretransplant recipient predicted broader posttransplant TCR diversity.

The repertoire was sequenced with immunoSEQ multiplex PCR; TCRdb's copy has only in-frame clones and lacks some. This sample yields roughly 46,000 clones, of which around 84% are seen a single time; approximately 5.7% belongs to the top ten. The rearrangement joins TRBV11-2 to TRBJ2-7; no clear D gene. The sample here was peripheral blood mononuclear cells, taken before stem cell transplant. The clonotype was recovered from a man aged 55-75 years with myelodysplastic syndrome. Some clones in this sample may be carry-over from other donors' samples. The CDR3 DNA reads as TGTGCCAGCAGCTTACGGATCCAGACCTACGAGCAGTACTTC. It codes for CASSLRIQTYEQYF. Complete variable domain (other parts from reference TRBV11-2 and TRBJ2-7): EAGVAQSPRYKIIEKRQSVAFWCNPISGHATLYWYQQILGQGPKLLIQFQNNGVVDDSQLPKDRFSAERLKGVDSTLKIQPAKLEDSAVYLCASSLRIQTYEQYFGPGTRLTVT.